This T cell receptor (beta chain) emerged from a study of CD8+ T cells in alopecia areata. Findings and caveats of the study: For lesional scalp, especially alopecia totalis/universalis, clonality was higher than in normal scalp. Possibly because of HLA-related factors, TCR sharing was less clear across patients than in mice.

RNA extraction and reverse transcription yielded cDNA as sequencing template. Here immunoSEQ multiplex PCR was the method, and the copy in TCRdb shows in-frame clones only, minus some. The data show roughly 64,000 clones, with 44% seen just once and around 54% held by the top ten. The V end was cut by 5 bases, the J end by 3 bases, with 18 bases between. The germline V gene has CDR1 PRHDT and CDR2 FYEKMQ (reference sequence). The CDR3 is 16 residues long. Details on this clone: The antigen is not known.

The receptor was derived from a human donor with alopecia areata. The V and J genes are TRBV13 and TRBJ2-3; perhaps TRBD1 as D (5 bases). Sequenced sample: NKG2D-low CD8+ T cells sorted from blood. The CDR3, as DNA: TGTGCCAGCAGCCGAAATGCAGGGCTCGGGACAGATACGCAGTATTTT. It codes for CASSRNAGLGTDTQYF.